This entry features one T cell receptor beta chain sequence. The data originate from a study of shared clonotypes between healthy human individuals. Using immunoSEQ multiplex PCR, the repertoire was profiled, and TCRdb retains in-frame clones only, with some absent. The sample lists about 2.4 million clones, roughly 93% seen once, with around 0.4% in the top ten. The CDR3 runs 15 residues. The V end was cut by 5 bases, the J end by 0 bases, with 11 bases between. Germline V CDR1 and CDR2: MDHEN, SYDVKM. This TCR was sampled from a man aged 18 to 30 in good health. Some clones in this sample may be carry-over from other donors' samples. The sequenced sample consisted of naive CD4+ T cells from PBMCs. Indicated subset: CD45RA+ positively selected. The chain couples TRBV28 to TRBJ1-3; D is uncertain. CDR3 protein: CASSAPRGSGNTIYF. Here the CDR3 DNA reads TGTGCCAGCAGTGCCCCCCGGGGCTCTGGAAACACCATATATTTT.